This entry features one TCR beta chain sequence. The antigen is undetermined. The CDR3 consists of 16 residues. Deletions cut 1 base from V and 4 bases from J, with 15 bases between. The germline gives CDR1 LGHNA, CDR2 YSLEER. TCR beta cDNA libraries had unique molecular identifiers. T cells numbering about 0.85 to 11 million gave rise to about 540,000 cDNA molecules. TCRdb reprocessed the PCR reads via MiXCR and lists one record per CDR3 protein. The data show approximately 730,000 distinct CDR3 sequences, 40% to 55% seen once. This sample was taken from a study of post-analysis software for immune sequencing data. Findings and caveats of the study: Patients used about five TRBV segments, including TRBV5-6, TRBV5-1 and TRBV20-1, more often than controls.

This receptor was taken from a girl under 18 with multiple sclerosis. This sequence joins TRBV4-3 and TRBJ2-3, with a weak D call TRBD2 (6 bases). The sample taken for sequencing was blood. DNA of the CDR3: TGCGCCAGCAGCCAAGCGGGTAGCGGAGGATCAGATACGCAGTATTTT. Translated, it gives CASSQAGSGGSDTQYF.